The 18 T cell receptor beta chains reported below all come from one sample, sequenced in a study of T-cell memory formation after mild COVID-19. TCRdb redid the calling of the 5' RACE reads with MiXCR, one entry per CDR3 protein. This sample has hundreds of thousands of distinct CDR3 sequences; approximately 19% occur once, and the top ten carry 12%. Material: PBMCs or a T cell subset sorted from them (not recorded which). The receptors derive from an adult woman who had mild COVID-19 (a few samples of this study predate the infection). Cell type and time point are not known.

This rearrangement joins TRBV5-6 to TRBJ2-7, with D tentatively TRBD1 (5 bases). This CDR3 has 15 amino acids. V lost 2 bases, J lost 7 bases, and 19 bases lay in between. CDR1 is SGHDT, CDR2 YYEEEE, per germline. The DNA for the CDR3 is TGTGCCAGCAGCTTCTTCCTAGGCAGGGCGAAGGAGCAGTACTTC. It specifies CASSFFLGRAKEQYF.

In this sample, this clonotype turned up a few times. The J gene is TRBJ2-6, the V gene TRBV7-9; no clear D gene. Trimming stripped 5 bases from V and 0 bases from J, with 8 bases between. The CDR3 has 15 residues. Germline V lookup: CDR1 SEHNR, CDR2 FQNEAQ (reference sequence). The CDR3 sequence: CASSPHISGANVLTF. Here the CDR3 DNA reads TGTGCCAGCAGCCCACATATCTCTGGGGCCAACGTCCTGACTTTC.

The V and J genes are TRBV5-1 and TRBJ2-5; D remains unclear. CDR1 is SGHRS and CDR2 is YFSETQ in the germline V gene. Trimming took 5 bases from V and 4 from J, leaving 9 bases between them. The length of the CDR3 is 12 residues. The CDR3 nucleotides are TGCGCCAGCAGTGGGTCTACAGAGACCCAGTACTTC. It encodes CASSGSTETQYF.

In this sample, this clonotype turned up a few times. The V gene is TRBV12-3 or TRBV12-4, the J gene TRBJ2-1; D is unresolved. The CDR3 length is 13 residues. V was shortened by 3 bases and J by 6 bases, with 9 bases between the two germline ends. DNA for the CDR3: TGTGCCAGCAGTTTCACTGTGGCCAATGAGCAGTTCTTC. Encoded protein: CASSFTVANEQFF.

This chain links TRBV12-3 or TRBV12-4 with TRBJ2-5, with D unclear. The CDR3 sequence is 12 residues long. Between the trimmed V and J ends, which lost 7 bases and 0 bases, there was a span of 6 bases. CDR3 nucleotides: TGTGCCAGCACACGGGACCAAGAGACCCAGTACTTC. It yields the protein CASTRDQETQYF.

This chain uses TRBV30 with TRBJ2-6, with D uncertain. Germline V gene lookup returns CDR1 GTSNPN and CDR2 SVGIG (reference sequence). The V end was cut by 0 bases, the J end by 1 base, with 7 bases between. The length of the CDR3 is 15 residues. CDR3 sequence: CAWSVPSSGANVLTF. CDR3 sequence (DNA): TGTGCCTGGAGTGTACCGAGTTCTGGGGCCAACGTCCTGACTTTC.

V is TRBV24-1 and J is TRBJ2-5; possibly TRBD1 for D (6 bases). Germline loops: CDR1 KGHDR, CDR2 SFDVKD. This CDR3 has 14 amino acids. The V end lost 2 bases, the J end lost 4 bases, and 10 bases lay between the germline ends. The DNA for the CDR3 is TGTGCCACCAGTGATTCCAGGGGAGCAGAGACCCAGTACTTC. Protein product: CATSDSRGAETQYF.

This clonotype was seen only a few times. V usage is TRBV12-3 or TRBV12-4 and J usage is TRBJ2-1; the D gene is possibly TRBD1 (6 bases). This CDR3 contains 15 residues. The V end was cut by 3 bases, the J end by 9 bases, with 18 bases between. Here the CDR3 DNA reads TGTGCCAGCAGTTTCAGGGCAGGGGTTGAGGGTGAGCAGTTCTTC. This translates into CASSFRAGVEGEQFF.

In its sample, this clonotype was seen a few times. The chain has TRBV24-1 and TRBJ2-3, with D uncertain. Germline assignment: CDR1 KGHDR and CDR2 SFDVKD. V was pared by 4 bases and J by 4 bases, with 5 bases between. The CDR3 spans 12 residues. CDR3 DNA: TGTGCCACCAGTGACTACCCAGATACGCAGTATTTT. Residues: CATSDYPDTQYF.

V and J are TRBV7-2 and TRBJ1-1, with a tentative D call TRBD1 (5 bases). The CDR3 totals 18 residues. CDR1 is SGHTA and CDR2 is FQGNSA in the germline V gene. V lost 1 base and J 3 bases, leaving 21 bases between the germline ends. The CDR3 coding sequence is TGTGCCAGCAGCTTAGGATGGGGGTCAGGCTCCGTCGACACTGAAGCTTTCTTT. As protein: CASSLGWGSGSVDTEAFF.

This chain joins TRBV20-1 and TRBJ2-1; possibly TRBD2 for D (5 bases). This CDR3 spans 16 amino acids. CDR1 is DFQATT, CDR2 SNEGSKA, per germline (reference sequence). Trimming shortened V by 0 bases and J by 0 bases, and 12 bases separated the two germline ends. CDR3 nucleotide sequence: TGCAGTGCTAGAGATAGAGGGCCGAGCTCCTACAATGAGCAGTTCTTC. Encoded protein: CSARDRGPSSYNEQFF.

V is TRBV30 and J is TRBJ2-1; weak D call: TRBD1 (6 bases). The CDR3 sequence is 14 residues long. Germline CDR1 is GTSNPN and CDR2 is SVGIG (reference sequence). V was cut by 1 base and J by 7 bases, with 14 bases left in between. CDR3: CAWSAHIQGNEQFF. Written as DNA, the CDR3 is TGTGCCTGGAGTGCCCACATACAGGGAAATGAGCAGTTCTTC.

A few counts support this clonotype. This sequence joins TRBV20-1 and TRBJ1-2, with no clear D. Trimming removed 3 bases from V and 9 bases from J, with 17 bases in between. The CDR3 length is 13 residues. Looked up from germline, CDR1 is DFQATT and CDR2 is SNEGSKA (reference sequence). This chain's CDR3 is CSASSSRSLSYTF. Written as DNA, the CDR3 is TGCAGTGCTAGTAGTAGCAGGTCTCTCAGCTACACCTTC.

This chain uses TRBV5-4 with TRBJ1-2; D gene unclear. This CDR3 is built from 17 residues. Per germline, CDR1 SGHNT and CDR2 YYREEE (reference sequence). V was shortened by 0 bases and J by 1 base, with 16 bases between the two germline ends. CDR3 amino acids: CASSLDPSRKYNYGYTF. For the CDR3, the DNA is TGTGCCAGCAGCTTGGACCCCAGCCGAAAATATAACTATGGCTACACCTTC.

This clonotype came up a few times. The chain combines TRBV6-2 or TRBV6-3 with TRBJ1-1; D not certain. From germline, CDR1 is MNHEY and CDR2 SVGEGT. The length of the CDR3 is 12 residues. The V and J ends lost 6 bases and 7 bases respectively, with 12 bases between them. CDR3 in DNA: TGTGCCAGCAGGACACCCAGTGGTGAAGCTTTCTTT. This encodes CASRTPSGEAFF.

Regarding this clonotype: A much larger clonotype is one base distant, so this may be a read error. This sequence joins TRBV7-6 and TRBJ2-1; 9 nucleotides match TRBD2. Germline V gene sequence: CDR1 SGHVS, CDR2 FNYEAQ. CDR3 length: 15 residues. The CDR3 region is CSSSPPAGGYNEQFF. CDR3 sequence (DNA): TGTTCCAGCAGCCCTCCAGCGGGGGGTTACAATGAGCAGTTCTTC.

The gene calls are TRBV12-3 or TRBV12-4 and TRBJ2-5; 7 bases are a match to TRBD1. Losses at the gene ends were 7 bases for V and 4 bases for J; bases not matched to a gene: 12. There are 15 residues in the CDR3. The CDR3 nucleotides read TGTGCCAGCACTCCGAAGGGACAGATCATAGAGACCCAGTACTTC. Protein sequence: CASTPKGQIIETQYF.

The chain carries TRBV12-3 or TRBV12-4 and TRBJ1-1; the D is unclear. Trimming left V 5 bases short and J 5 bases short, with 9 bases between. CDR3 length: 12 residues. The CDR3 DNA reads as TGTGCCAGCAGTCCAACAAGGACTGAAGCTTTCTTT. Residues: CASSPTRTEAFF.